This T cell receptor beta chain was sequenced for a study of graft-versus-host responses after intestinal transplantation. Germline assignment: CDR1 LNHDA and CDR2 SQIVND (reference sequence). V was cut by 0 bases and J by 0 bases, with 14 bases left in between. The CDR3 consists of 17 residues. Remarks on this clone: What it binds is unknown.

Clones were read by immunoSEQ multiplex PCR, and TCRdb kept only the in-frame ones, dropping some. The sample holds about 93,000 clones; approximately 92% are singletons and the top ten take roughly 0.49%. Source: unstimulated CD8+ T cells sorted from spleen or lymph node cells, taken before intestinal transplant. This TCR was sampled from a human donor who received an intestinal transplant. This chain uses TRBV19 with TRBJ1-2; D is possibly TRBD1 (5 bases). For the CDR3, the DNA is TGTGCCAGTAGTATAGATCAGGGATGGCCGCCTAACTATGGCTACACCTTC. Translation: CASSIDQGWPPNYGYTF.